This TCR beta chain appears in the sequencing data of a study of early T cells in non-severe SARS-CoV-2 infection. Study-level background: Unsorted whole blood bulk RNA was sequenced, with unpaired chains.

Individual cDNA molecules received unique molecular identifiers. From the 5' RACE reads, TCRdb called clonotypes with MiXCR, one entry per CDR3 protein. This sample has 75,000 to 100,000 distinct CDR3 sequences; just under 15% occur once, and the top ten carry 4.5% to 7%. Study results and caveats: Matches to VDJdb favored anti-spike CD8 responses and missed private and CD4 specificities.

V dropped 4 bases and J dropped 4 bases, with 10 bases sitting between them. The CDR3 loop spans 14 amino acids. This clonotype was seen many times. Its antigen is unknown. The receptor was derived from an adult who was a healthcare worker with PCR-confirmed SARS-CoV-2 infection or an uninfected control (not recorded which). The chain has TRBV12-3 or TRBV12-4 and TRBJ2-2; possible D gene TRBD1, 5 bases. The source material was whole blood. The CDR3 DNA reads as TGTGCCAGCAGTTGGCAGGGTGGCACCGGGGAGCTGTTTTTT. It is translated as CASSWQGGTGELFF.